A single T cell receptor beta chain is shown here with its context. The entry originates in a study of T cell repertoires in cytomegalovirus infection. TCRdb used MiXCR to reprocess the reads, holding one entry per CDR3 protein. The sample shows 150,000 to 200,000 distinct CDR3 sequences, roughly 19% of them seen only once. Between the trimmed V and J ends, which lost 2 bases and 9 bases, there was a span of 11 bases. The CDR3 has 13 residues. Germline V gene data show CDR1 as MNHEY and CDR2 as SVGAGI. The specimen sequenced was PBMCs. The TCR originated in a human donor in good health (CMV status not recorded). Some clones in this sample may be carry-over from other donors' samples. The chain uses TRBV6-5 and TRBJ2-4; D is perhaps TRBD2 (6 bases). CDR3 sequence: CASSYPRGGIQYF. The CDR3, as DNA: TGTGCCAGCAGTTACCCGAGGGGAGGCATTCAGTACTTC.